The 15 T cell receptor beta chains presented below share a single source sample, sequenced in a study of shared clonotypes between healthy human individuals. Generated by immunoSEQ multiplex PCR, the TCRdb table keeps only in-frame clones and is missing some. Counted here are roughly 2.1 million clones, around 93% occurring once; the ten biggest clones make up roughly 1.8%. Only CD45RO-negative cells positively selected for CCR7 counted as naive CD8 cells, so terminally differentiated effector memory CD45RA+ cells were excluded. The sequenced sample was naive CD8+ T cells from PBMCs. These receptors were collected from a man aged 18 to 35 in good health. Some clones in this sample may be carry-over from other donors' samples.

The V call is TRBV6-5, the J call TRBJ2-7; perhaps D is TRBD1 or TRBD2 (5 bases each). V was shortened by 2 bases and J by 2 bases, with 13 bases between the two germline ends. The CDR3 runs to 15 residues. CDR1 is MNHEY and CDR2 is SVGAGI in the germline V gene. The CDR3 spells CASSYGFGGTYEQYF. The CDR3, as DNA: TGTGCCAGCAGTTACGGTTTTGGGGGTACCTACGAGCAGTACTTC.

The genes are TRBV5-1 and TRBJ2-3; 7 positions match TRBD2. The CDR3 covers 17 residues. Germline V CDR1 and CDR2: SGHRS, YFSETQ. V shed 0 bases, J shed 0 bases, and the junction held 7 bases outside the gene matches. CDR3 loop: CASSLASSGLSTDTQYF. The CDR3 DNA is TGCGCCAGCAGCTTGGCCTCTAGCGGCTTAAGCACAGATACGCAGTATTTT.

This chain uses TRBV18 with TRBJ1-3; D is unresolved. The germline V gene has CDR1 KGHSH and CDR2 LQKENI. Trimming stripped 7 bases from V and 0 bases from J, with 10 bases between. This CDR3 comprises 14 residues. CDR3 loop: CASFPGSSGNTIYF. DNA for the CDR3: TGTGCCAGCTTCCCGGGGAGCTCTGGAAACACCATATATTTT.

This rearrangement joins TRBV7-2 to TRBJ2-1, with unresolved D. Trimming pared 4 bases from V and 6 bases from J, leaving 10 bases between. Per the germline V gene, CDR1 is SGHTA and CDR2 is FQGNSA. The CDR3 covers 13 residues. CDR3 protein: CASSWAPANEQFF. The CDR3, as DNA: TGTGCCAGCAGCTGGGCCCCTGCCAATGAGCAGTTCTTC.

The CDR3 DNA is TGTGCCAGTAGTATAGGGACAGCCAGCTCCTACAATGAGCAGTTCTTC. Its protein is CASSIGTASSYNEQFF. The V call is TRBV19, the J call TRBJ2-1; the D gene is possibly TRBD1 (6 bases). V gave up 1 base and J gave up 0 bases, with 10 bases separating them. The germline V gene encodes CDR1 LNHDA and CDR2 SQIVND (reference sequence). The CDR3 covers 16 residues.

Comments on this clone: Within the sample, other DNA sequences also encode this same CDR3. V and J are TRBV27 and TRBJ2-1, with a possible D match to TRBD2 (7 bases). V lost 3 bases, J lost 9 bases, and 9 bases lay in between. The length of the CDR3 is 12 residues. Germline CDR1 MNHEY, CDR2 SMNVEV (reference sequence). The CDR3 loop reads CASSFGGREQFF. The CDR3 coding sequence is TGTGCCAGCAGTTTCGGGGGGCGTGAGCAGTTCTTC.

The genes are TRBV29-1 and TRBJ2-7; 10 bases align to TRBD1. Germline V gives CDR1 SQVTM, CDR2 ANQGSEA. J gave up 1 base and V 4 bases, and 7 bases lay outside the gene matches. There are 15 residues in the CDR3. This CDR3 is CSVVLDRGISYEQYF. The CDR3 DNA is TGCAGCGTTGTTCTGGACAGGGGGATTTCCTACGAGCAGTACTTC.

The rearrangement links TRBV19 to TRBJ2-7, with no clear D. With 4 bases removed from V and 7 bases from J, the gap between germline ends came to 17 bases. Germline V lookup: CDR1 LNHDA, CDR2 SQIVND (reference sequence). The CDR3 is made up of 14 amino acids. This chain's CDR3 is CASSTAEWPTEQYF. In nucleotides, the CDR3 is TGTGCCAGTAGTACTGCAGAGTGGCCTACGGAGCAGTACTTC. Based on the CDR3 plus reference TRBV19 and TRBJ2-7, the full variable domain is DGGITQSPKYLFRKEGQNVTLSCEQNLNHDAMYWYRQDPGQGLRLIYYSQIVNDFQKGDIAEGYSVSREKKESFPLTVTSAQKNPTAFYLCASSTAEWPTEQYFGPGTRLTVT.

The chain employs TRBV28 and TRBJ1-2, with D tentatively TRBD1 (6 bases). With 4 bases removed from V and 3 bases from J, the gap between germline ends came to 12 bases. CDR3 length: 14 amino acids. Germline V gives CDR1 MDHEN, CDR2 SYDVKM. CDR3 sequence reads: CASSWIEGDYGYTF. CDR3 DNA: TGTGCCAGCAGTTGGATCGAGGGGGACTATGGCTACACCTTC.

CDR3 in DNA: TGTGCCAGCAGCTCCAACAGGGAGGGCGGCAGCTCCTACGAGCAGTACTTC. It specifies CASSSNREGGSSYEQYF. V and J are TRBV11-2 and TRBJ2-7, with TRBD2 as a possible D gene (7 bases). Germline V gene sequence: CDR1 SGHAT, CDR2 FQNNGV. The CDR3 is made up of 17 amino acids. Trimming cost V 4 bases and J 0 bases, with 19 bases left between them.

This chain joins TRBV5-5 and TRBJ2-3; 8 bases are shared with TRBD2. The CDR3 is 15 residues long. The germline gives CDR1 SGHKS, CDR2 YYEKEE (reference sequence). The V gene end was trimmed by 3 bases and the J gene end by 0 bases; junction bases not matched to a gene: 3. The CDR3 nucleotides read TGTGCCAGCAGCTCTTCTAGCGGGAGCACAGATACGCAGTATTTT. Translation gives CASSSSSGSTDTQYF.

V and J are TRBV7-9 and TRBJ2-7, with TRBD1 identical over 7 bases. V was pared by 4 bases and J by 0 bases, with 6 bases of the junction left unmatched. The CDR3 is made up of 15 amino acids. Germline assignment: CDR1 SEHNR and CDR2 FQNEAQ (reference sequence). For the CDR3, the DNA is TGTGCCAGCAGCTCCGGACAGGAGAGCTCCTACGAGCAGTACTTC. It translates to CASSSGQESSYEQYF. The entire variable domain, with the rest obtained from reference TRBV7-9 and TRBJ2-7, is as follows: DTGVSQNPRHKITKRGQNVTFRCDPISEHNRLYWYRQTLGQGPEFLTYFQNEAQLEKSRLLSDRFSAERPKGSFSTLEIQRTEQGDSAMYLCASSSGQESSYEQYFGPGTRLTVT.

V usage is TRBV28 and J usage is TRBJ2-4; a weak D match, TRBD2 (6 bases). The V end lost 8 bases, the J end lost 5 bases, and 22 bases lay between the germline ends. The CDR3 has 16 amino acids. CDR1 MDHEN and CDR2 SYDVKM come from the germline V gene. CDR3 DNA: TGTGCCAGCGGAAACCTCGTCCGGGGGTGGGAAAACATTCAGTACTTC. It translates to CASGNLVRGWENIQYF.

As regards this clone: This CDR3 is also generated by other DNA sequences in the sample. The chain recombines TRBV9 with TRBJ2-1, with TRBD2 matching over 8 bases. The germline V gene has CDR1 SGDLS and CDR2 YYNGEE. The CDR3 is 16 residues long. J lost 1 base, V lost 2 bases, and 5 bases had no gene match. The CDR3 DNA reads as TGTGCCAGCAGCGTCGTCAGCGGGAGTTCCTACAATGAGCAGTTCTTC. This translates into CASSVVSGSSYNEQFF.

The CDR3 is CATDSPDRAFYNEQFF. The CDR3 DNA follows: TGTGCCACCGACTCCCCTGACAGGGCATTCTACAATGAGCAGTTCTTC. The chain is built from TRBV19 and TRBJ2-1, with 7 positions matching TRBD1. Germline lookup yields CDR1 LNHDA and CDR2 SQIVND (reference sequence). The CDR3 is made up of 16 amino acids. The ends lost 10 bases at V and 3 bases at J; junction bases unmatched: 15.